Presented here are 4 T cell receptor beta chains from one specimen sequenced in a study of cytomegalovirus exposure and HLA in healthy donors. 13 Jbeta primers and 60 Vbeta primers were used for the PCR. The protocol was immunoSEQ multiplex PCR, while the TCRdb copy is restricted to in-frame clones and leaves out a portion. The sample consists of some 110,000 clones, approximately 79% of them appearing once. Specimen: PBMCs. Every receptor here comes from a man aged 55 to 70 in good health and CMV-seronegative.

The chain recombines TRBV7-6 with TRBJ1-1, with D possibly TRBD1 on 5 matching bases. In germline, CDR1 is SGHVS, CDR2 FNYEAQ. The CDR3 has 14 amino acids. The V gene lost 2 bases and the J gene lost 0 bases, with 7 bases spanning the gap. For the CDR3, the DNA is TGTGCCAGCAGCTTATACAGGTTGAACACTGAAGCTTTCTTT. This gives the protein CASSLYRLNTEAFF.

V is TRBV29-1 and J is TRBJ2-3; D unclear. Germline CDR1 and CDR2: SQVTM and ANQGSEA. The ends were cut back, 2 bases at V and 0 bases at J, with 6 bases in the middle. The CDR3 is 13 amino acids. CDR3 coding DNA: TGCAGCGTTGAATTGGCCAGCACAGATACGCAGTATTTT. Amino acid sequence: CSVELASTDTQYF.

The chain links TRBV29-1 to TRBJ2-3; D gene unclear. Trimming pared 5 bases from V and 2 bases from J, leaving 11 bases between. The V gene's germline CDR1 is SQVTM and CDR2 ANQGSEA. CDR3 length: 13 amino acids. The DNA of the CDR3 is TGCAGCGTTTCCTATAGCTACACAGATACGCAGTATTTT. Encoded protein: CSVSYSYTDTQYF.

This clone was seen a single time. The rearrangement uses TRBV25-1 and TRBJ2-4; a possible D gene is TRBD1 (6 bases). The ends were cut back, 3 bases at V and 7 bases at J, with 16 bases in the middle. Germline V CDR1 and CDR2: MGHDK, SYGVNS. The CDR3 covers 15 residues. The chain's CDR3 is CASSDFRGPGNIQYF. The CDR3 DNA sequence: TGTGCCAGCAGTGATTTCAGGGGACCAGGGAACATTCAGTACTTC. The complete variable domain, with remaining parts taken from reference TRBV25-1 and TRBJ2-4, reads EADIYQTPRYLVIGTGKKITLECSQTMGHDKMYWYQQDPGMELHLIHYSYGVNSTEKGDLSSESTVSRIRTEHFPLTLESARPSHTSQYLCASSDFRGPGNIQYFGAGTRLSVL.